This TCR beta chain was identified in a study of blood T cell repertoires in COVID-19. Background on the study: PBMCs, B-cell-depleted T cells, or T cells were the source of the cDNA or gDNA that made up the material.

Deletions cut 2 bases from V and 1 base from J, with 12 bases between. CDR1 is SGHTA, CDR2 FQGNSA, per germline. The length of the CDR3 is 16 residues. Authors' analysis steps: Estimation of nucleated cell counts relied on the amplification of reference gene primers. Clones were sequenced by immunoSEQ multiplex PCR, and TCRdb holds only the in-frame ones, with some missing. V and J calls and clone size come straight from that table; D and trimming were deduced from the DNA. The data contain roughly 53,000 clones, around 85% of them seen just once; the ten biggest clones take up around 14%. Sequences were obtained from peripheral blood. The gene calls are TRBV7-2 and TRBJ1-5, with D uncertain. The clonotype was recovered from a human donor in a cohort sampled during active COVID-19. CDR3 sequence: CASSLMTFPSNQPQHF. The CDR3 nucleotides read TGTGCCAGCAGCTTAATGACATTCCCCAGCAATCAGCCCCAGCATTTT.